Described below is a single T cell receptor (beta chain) sequence and its context. This receptor's antigen is unknown. There are no base qualities to consult, and no much larger clone falls within one base. The sample comes from a study of CD8 T cells in Susac syndrome (dated by TCRdb to between 2018 and 2021). About the full investigation: The study used repertoire sequencing to test whether antigen drove CD8+ T cell activation and differentiation in Susac syndrome. The clonality of the CD8+ T cell repertoire was compared across approximately 11 healthy donors, some 14 Susac syndrome patients and under 18 multiple sclerosis patients.

RNA was extracted with the RNeasy kit and about 0.5 to 1 ug was reverse transcribed using random hexamers. The immunoSEQ multiplex PCR assay, which covers 54 Vbeta and 13 Jbeta segments, was used to amplify TCR beta CDR3 regions. Bias from PCR amplification was corrected by using a synthetic template baseline for primer optimization and for computational correction. On the study's bioinformatics: Only productive sequences were kept, with reads annotated to V, D and J genes according to IMGT and analyzed in immunoSEQ Analyzer. Clonality was computed as one minus Shannon entropy normalized by log2 of the number of productive unique sequences. For each patient and control, public and private clones were evaluated within the 100 most prevalent clones. Clones were defined as Susac-specific if absent from the healthy and MS cohorts, from 900 to 1,300 published viral clones and from other ImmuneACCESS disease sequences. Through fastp at Q25 and MiXCR, TCRdb rebuilt clones from the public reads, retaining in-frame beta chains. One record per CDR3 amino acid sequence lists the most common genes and DNA. TCRdb's processing, not the study's, gives the V and J calls here. This sample is represented by about 150,000 distinct CDR3 sequences; 95% to 96% of them were singletons. 0.14% to 0.15% of the sample goes to the ten largest clones.

Peripheral blood CD8+ and CD4+ T cells from healthy donors, Susac syndrome patients and multiple sclerosis patients were profiled using high-throughput TCR beta sequencing. Treatment-naive patients with stable or active relapsing-remitting disease fulfilling revised McDonald criteria were used as multiple sclerosis controls. Bulk CD8+ and CD4+ T cells were purified by magnetic negative isolation, whereas CD8+ TEMRA cells were enriched by FACS. Blood was drawn into EDTA tubes, processed within 24 hours, and PBMCs were isolated by density gradient centrifugation. PBMCs destined for TCR sequencing were cryopreserved in liquid nitrogen and later thawed in a 37 °C water bath. A purity of at least 90% was achieved for sorted or isolated CD4+, CD8+ and CD8+ TEMRA cells. The CDR3 runs 14 residues from the cysteine to the phenylalanine. Just CDR3 DNA is preserved here, 42 bases in frame from base 1. Germline trimming amounts to 2 bases on V and 5 bases on J, with 4 as the count of junction bases outside the gene matches.

Paper-wide results and their limitations: The number of individuals in the TCR sequencing and HLA analysis was recognized as being relatively small.

The source of this sequence is a human donor with multiple sclerosis. Sequenced: CD8+ T cells from PBMCs. The chain uses TRBV12-3 or TRBV12-4 and TRBJ1-2; 8 central bases correspond to TRBD1. The nucleotide sequence reads TGTGCCAGCAGTTTAAGGACAGGGCAGTATGGCTACACCTTC. Its coded protein is CASSLRTGQYGYTF.